A single TCR beta chain is shown here with its context. The entry originates in a study of OX40 agonist ivuxolimab in advanced cancers. The overall study: Ivuxolimab was delivered to patients intravenously every 2 weeks at doses spanning 0.01 to 10 mg/kg. Patients assigned to dose escalation were diagnosed with hepatocellular carcinoma, melanoma, renal cell or head and neck cancer.

Trimming took off 3 bases at V and 4 bases at J, with 16 bases between the two ends. This CDR3 region has 15 residues. Germline V lookup: CDR1 SGDLS, CDR2 YYNGEE. Libraries were prepared by immunoSEQ multiplex PCR; TCRdb keeps only in-frame clonotypes and omits some of them. The data show some 40,000 clones, under 95% seen once. The receptor was derived from an adult with an advanced solid tumor such as melanoma, head and neck, liver or kidney cancer. The rearrangement links TRBV9 to TRBJ1-2; D may be TRBD1 (5 bases). The sample was CD4+ or CD8+ T cells sorted from blood, taken in a trial of the OX40 agonist ivuxolimab. The CDR3 protein is CASSEAGTGTYGYTF. CDR3 DNA sequence: TGTGCCAGCAGCGAGGCCGGGACCGGGACCTATGGCTACACCTTC.